Below are 2 T cell receptor beta chains sequenced from a single sample in a study of cytomegalovirus exposure and HLA in healthy donors. The PCR made use of 60 Vbeta and 13 Jbeta primers. Clones were read by immunoSEQ multiplex PCR, and TCRdb kept only the in-frame ones, dropping some. Counted here are 60,000 to 75,000 clones, roughly 72% occurring once; the ten biggest clones make up about 20%. Material: PBMCs. These receptors were collected from a woman younger than 45 in good health and CMV-seropositive.

The chain combines TRBV7-9 with TRBJ2-5; D uncertain. V was shortened by 9 bases and J by 4 bases, with 12 bases between the two germline ends. This CDR3 spans 12 amino acids. The germline gives CDR1 SEHNR, CDR2 FQNEAQ (reference sequence). The CDR3 DNA reads as TGTGCCAGTCGAATGGAGAGAGAGACCCAGTACTTC. This encodes CASRMERETQYF.

A few counts support this clone. The chain combines TRBV6-5 with TRBJ1-1, with 9 nucleotides matching TRBD1. In germline, CDR1 is MNHEY, CDR2 SVGAGI. V shed 6 bases, J shed 7 bases, and the junction held 6 bases outside the gene matches. The CDR3 sequence is 13 residues long. The CDR3 spells CASSRDRVDEAFF. The CDR3 DNA follows: TGTGCCAGCAGCAGGGACAGGGTGGATGAAGCTTTCTTT.